These T cell receptor beta chains were read from a single sample in a study of T-cell memory formation after mild COVID-19. MiXCR was run by TCRdb on the 5' RACE reads, yielding one entry per CDR3 protein. The repertoire holds about 390,000 distinct CDR3 sequences, with around 20% as singletons. The sequencing input was PBMCs or a T cell subset sorted from them (not recorded which). Receptor source: an adult woman who had mild COVID-19 (a few samples of this study predate the infection). Cell type and time point are not known. CDR3s include the opening cysteine and the closing phenylalanine or tryptophan. A D gene is named only where the DNA matches it firmly. The size field is filled for only some rows; it gives once, few, many or a size class.

. TRBJ1-2 TRBV20-1 . CSTRGDTRNYGYTF TGCAGTACCCGAGGGGACACTCGAAACTATGGCTACACCTTC
. TRBJ1-6 TRBV18 . CASSQRDIDFSPLHF TGTGCCAGCTCACAGCGGGACATCGACTTTTCACCCCTCCACTTT
TRBD2 TRBJ2-1 TRBV12-3/TRBV12-4 . CASSGLAGVRNEQFF TGTGCCAGCAGTGGCCTAGCGGGAGTTCGGAATGAGCAGTTCTTC
TRBD2 TRBJ2-1 TRBV12-3/TRBV12-4 few CASSSLAGPSYNEQFF TGTGCCAGCAGTTCCCTAGCGGGACCCTCTTACAATGAGCAGTTCTTC
TRBD2 TRBJ2-7 TRBV20-1 . CSARDLGLAYEQYF TGCAGTGCTAGAGATCTGGGACTAGCATACGAGCAGTACTTC
TRBD2 TRBJ2-2 TRBV25-1 . CASSGAPSGLAGGNTGELFF TGTGCCAGCAGTGGGGCCCCTTCGGGACTAGCGGGAGGGAACACCGGGGAGCTGTTTTTT
. TRBJ1-6 TRBV4-1 . CASSQGGVSYNSPLHF TGCGCCAGCAGCCAAGGTGGGGTCTCCTATAATTCACCCCTCCACTTT
. TRBJ1-2 TRBV24-1 . CATSGKGFDPDGYTF TGTGCCACCAGTGGGAAGGGGTTCGATCCTGATGGCTACACCTTC
. TRBJ1-1 TRBV5-1 . CASSWTSGADTEAFF TGCGCCAGCAGCTGGACTTCAGGGGCGGACACTGAAGCTTTCTTT
. TRBJ1-1 TRBV5-1 few CASRRASVGTEAFF TGCGCCAGCAGAAGGGCGTCAGTCGGCACTGAAGCTTTCTTT
. TRBJ2-7 TRBV7-2 few CASSFAGTGSYEQYF TGTGCCAGCAGCTTTGCCGGGACCGGCTCCTACGAGCAGTACTTC
. TRBJ1-1 TRBV20-1 . CSATGPNSEAFF TGCAGTGCTACTGGCCCTAACTCTGAAGCTTTCTTT
TRBD2 TRBJ2-2 TRBV4-2 . CASSQGGLATTGELFF TGTGCCAGCAGCCAAGGGGGACTAGCGACCACCGGGGAGCTGTTTTTT
. TRBJ2-1 TRBV4-3 few CASTNRIGGAEQFF TGCGCCAGCACCAACAGGATTGGGGGAGCCGAGCAGTTCTTC
TRBD1 TRBJ2-1 TRBV29-1 few CSGRDSRYNEQFF TGCAGCGGCCGGGACAGCCGATACAATGAGCAGTTCTTC
TRBD2 TRBJ2-1 TRBV7-2 . CASSLARLAGGYNEQFF TGTGCCAGCAGCTTAGCGAGGCTAGCGGGTGGCTACAATGAGCAGTTCTTC
. TRBJ1-1 TRBV12-3/TRBV12-4 many CASSLGTQNTEAFF TGTGCCAGCAGTTTGGGGACTCAGAACACTGAAGCTTTCTTT